This TCR beta chain was sequenced in a study of T cell responses to AZD1222 COVID-19 vaccine. Details on this clone: The antigen is unknown.

Measured with immunoSEQ multiplex PCR; TCRdb has only the in-frame clones, and not every one. This sample has roughly 150,000 clones, with less than 95% found just once. Study-level results: CD4 TCRs linked to vaccination spanned spike, dominating at 160-218 and 743-854. Just 5 to 7 people given AZD1222 tested seropositive at baseline. Clonal diversity may have been underestimated in mostly white British donors.

Germline V gene sequence: CDR1 SGHVS, CDR2 FQNEAQ. V shed 4 bases and J shed 3 bases, with 12 bases lying between them. The CDR3 runs 14 residues. The receptor comes from an adult who received the AZD1222 COVID-19 vaccine. The source was peripheral blood, collected 28 days after the second AZD1222 dose. The chain recombines TRBV7-8 with TRBJ2-5, with a tentative D call TRBD1 (6 bases). The CDR3 spells CASSSTGMEETQYF. The CDR3 DNA is TGTGCCAGCAGCTCCACAGGGATGGAAGAGACCCAGTACTTC.